Below are 32 T cell receptor beta chains sequenced from a single sample in a study of blood T cells in healthy people across ages (dated by TCRdb to between 2015 and 2016). Library preparation employed 5' RACE. Instrument used: Illumina HiSeq 2500. The second PCR ran for roughly 7 to 12 cycles and used a J-beta primer mix along with a sample-barcoded 5' primer. TCRdb trimmed the raw reads at Q25, called clones with MiXCR and kept productive beta chains. Every entry covers one CDR3 protein and lists the most common genes and DNA from its rows. For this sample there are around 500,000 distinct CDR3 sequences; 45% to 55% appear just once. Of the sample, roughly 24% falls within the top ten clones. Sequencing used blood. Receptors originate from a man older than 75 in good health.

The CDR3 coding sequence is TGTGCCAGCAGCTTAGGGGACACCACTAGCACAGATACGCAGTATTTT. Its protein product is CASSLGDTTSTDTQYF. This rearrangement joins TRBV11-3 to TRBJ2-3; perhaps TRBD1 as D (6 bases). V was cut by 1 base and J by 0 bases, with 11 bases left in between. Germline lookup yields CDR1 SGHNT and CDR2 YENEEA. The CDR3 runs 16 residues. The complete variable domain, with remaining parts taken from reference TRBV11-3 and TRBJ2-3, reads EAGVVQSPRYKIIEKKQPVAFWCNPISGHNTLYWYLQNLGQGPELLIRYENEEAVDDSQLPKDRFSAERLKGVDSTLKIQPAELGDSAVYLCASSLGDTTSTDTQYFGPGTRLTVL.

The table lists this clonotype with a few counts. The chain is built from TRBV7-2 and TRBJ2-3; D may correspond to TRBD1 or TRBD2 (5 bases each). Trimming pared 2 bases from V and 7 bases from J, leaving 16 bases between. The CDR3 is made up of 15 amino acids. Germline V gives CDR1 SGHTA, CDR2 FQGNSA. CDR3 in amino acids: CASSLSGDKGNTQYF. The CDR3 coding sequence is TGTGCCAGCAGCTTAAGCGGTGATAAGGGGAATACGCAGTATTTT.

This clonotype was seen just once. The genes are TRBV20-1 and TRBJ2-5, with D perhaps TRBD2 (5 bases). Germline values: CDR1 DFQATT, CDR2 SNEGSKA (reference sequence). CDR3 length: 15 residues. Between the trimmed V and J ends, which lost 0 bases and 0 bases, there was a span of 11 bases. The CDR3 coding sequence is TGCAGTGCTAGAGAAGGAGGACTGCACCAAGAGACCCAGTACTTC. It specifies CSAREGGLHQETQYF.

This clonotype was observed a few times. The chain employs TRBV12-3 or TRBV12-4 and TRBJ1-4; D is unresolved. The CDR3 consists of 11 residues. V lost 1 base and J lost 10, with 4 bases in between. For the CDR3, the DNA is TGTGCCAGCAGTTTAGTCGGAAAACTGTTTTTT. It encodes CASSLVGKLFF.

The J gene is TRBJ2-3, the V gene TRBV12-3 or TRBV12-4; TRBD2 matches at 11 bases. V was clipped by 5 bases and J by 6 bases; unmatched bases: 7. The CDR3 extends over 15 amino acids. CDR3 residues: CASSLSGGAVDTQYF. As DNA, the CDR3 is TGTGCCAGCAGTCTTAGCGGGGGGGCGGTGGATACGCAGTATTTT.

The chain combines TRBV7-2 with TRBJ2-1; TRBD1 or TRBD2 may be the D gene (5 bases each). The V gene lost 1 base and the J gene lost 1 base, with 8 bases spanning the gap. From germline, CDR1 is SGHTA and CDR2 FQGNSA. The CDR3 covers 15 residues. The CDR3 sequence is CASSLGEGSYNEQFF. CDR3 DNA: TGTGCCAGCAGCTTAGGCGAGGGGTCCTACAATGAGCAGTTCTTC.

The CDR3 DNA follows: TGTGCCAGCAGCTACCAGGACAGGCGTAACACTGAAGCTTTCTTT. Its protein product is CASSYQDRRNTEAFF. The J gene is TRBJ1-1, the V gene TRBV7-8, with TRBD1 identical over 7 bases. The CDR3 has 15 residues. Trimming removed 4 bases from V and 2 bases from J; junction bases left unmatched: 7. Germline lookup yields CDR1 SGHVS and CDR2 FQNEAQ.

CDR3 protein: CSVTWGLTTNEKLFF. CDR3 nucleotide sequence: TGCAGCGTGACCTGGGGCCTTACAACTAATGAAAAACTGTTTTTT. The chain carries TRBV29-1 and TRBJ1-4, with D tentatively TRBD1 (5 bases). The germline V gene has CDR1 SQVTM and CDR2 ANQGSEA. V was clipped by 6 bases and J by 0 bases, with 14 bases between them. CDR3 length equals 15 residues.

This clonotype showed up just a few times. The CDR3 spells CASSQGGANYEQYF. The CDR3 DNA is TGTGCCAGCAGCCAGGGGGGGGCCAACTACGAGCAGTACTTC. The chain couples TRBV7-3 to TRBJ2-7, with D perhaps TRBD1 or TRBD2 (7 bases each). The germline V gene encodes CDR1 SGHTA and CDR2 FQGTGA. V gave up 5 bases and J gave up 3 bases, with 14 bases separating them. The CDR3 has 14 amino acids. The full variable domain, in which reference TRBV7-3 and TRBJ2-7 provide the parts outside the CDR3, is GAGVSQTPSNKVTEKGKYVELRCDPISGHTALYWYRQSLGQGPEFLIYFQGTGAADDSGLPNDRFFAVRPEGSVSTLKIQRTERGDSAVYLCASSQGGANYEQYFGPGTRLTVT.

This clonotype was counted only a few times. The chain is built from TRBV12-3 or TRBV12-4 and TRBJ1-1; tentative D call: TRBD1 (5 bases). The CDR3 loop spans 14 amino acids. V was clipped by 0 bases and J by 4 bases, with 9 bases between them. CDR3 bases: TGTGCCAGCAGTTTAGCAGGGGTGGGCACTGAAGCTTTCTTT. Protein: CASSLAGVGTEAFF.

The J gene is TRBJ2-1, the V gene TRBV27; maybe TRBD1 (6 bases). Trimming removed 1 base from V and 6 bases from J, with 10 bases in between. Germline V CDR1 and CDR2: MNHEY, SMNVEV (reference sequence). This CDR3 spans 14 amino acids. The CDR3 region is CASSLYPGVNEQFF. The CDR3 DNA reads as TGTGCCAGCAGTTTATACCCAGGGGTCAATGAGCAGTTCTTC.

CDR3 DNA sequence: TGCAGTGCTAGATCCCTAGCGGAATCCTACAATGAGCAGTTCTTC. Translating gives CSARSLAESYNEQFF. The V gene is TRBV20-1, the J gene TRBJ2-1, with 7 bases that match TRBD2. The CDR3 is 15 residues long. Unmatched junction bases numbered 5, after V lost 2 bases and J lost 1 base. In germline, CDR1 is DFQATT, CDR2 SNEGSKA (reference sequence).

This clonotype was observed a few times. The CDR3 spells CASSYQQFNEQFF. The CDR3 DNA is TGTGCCAGCAGTTACCAACAGTTCAATGAGCAGTTCTTC. The rearrangement uses TRBV6-2 or TRBV6-3 and TRBJ2-1; D unresolved. CDR3 length: 13 residues. Deletions cut 2 bases from V and 6 bases from J, with 8 bases between. Germline CDR1 is MNHEY and CDR2 is SVGEGT.

The V call is TRBV5-6, the J call TRBJ2-1; 14 bases are shared with TRBD2. The CDR3 spans 15 residues. The J segment lost 10 bases and the V segment lost 4 bases, leaving 7 bases of the junction unmatched. Germline V gene sequence: CDR1 SGHDT, CDR2 YYEEEE. DNA of the CDR3: TGTGCCAGCAGCCCACCCGGGACTAGCGGGAGAGAGCAGTTCTTC. It is translated as CASSPPGTSGREQFF.

The chain uses TRBV7-3 and TRBJ2-1; D possibly corresponds to TRBD2 (7 bases). V gave up 2 bases and J gave up 2 bases, with 13 bases separating them. The CDR3 length is 16 residues. Germline-derived CDR1 and CDR2 are SGHTA and FQGTGA. CDR3 DNA: TGTGCCAGCAGCTTATATGGGGGGGCCACCTACAATGAGCAGTTCTTC. It encodes CASSLYGGATYNEQFF.

About this clonotype itself: Being one base from a much bigger clone, this may be a read error. The chain is built from TRBV29-1 and TRBJ2-5; weak D call: TRBD2 (5 bases). V was trimmed by 8 bases and J by 11 bases, leaving 27 bases between them. This CDR3 region has 14 residues. The germline V gene encodes CDR1 SQVTM and CDR2 ANQGSEA. The CDR3 coding sequence is TGCAGCCTCCGGGGATCGGGCTCCTACAATGAGCAGTACTTC. It specifies CSLRGSGSYNEQYF.

The CDR3 coding sequence is TGCAGTGCAGTAGCGGGAGGGCCTCTCGACGAGCAGTACTTC. Its protein is CSAVAGGPLDEQYF. This chain connects TRBV20-1 to TRBJ2-4, with 11 positions matching TRBD2. The better agreement between TRBJ2-7 and the DNA end casts doubt on the J call. The V gene's germline CDR1 is DFQATT and CDR2 SNEGSKA (reference sequence). The CDR3 sequence is 14 residues long.

This sequence joins TRBV20-1 and TRBJ2-5; D is perhaps TRBD2 (7 bases). Germline V gives CDR1 DFQATT, CDR2 SNEGSKA (reference sequence). This CDR3 is 14 amino acids long. Trimming shortened V by 7 bases and J by 11 bases, and 26 bases separated the two germline ends. The CDR3 DNA sequence: TGCAGTGTAAGAAGGGGGGGGGCGAAGGATGTGCAGTACTTC. Translated, it gives CSVRRGGAKDVQYF.

This chain links TRBV27 with TRBJ1-5; 8 positions match TRBD1. This CDR3 is 15 amino acids long. CDR1 is MNHEY, CDR2 SMNVEV, per germline (reference sequence). V was clipped by 6 bases and J by 0 bases; unmatched bases: 4. CDR3 sequence (DNA): TGTGCCAGCAGAACGACAGGGGTTAGCAATCAGCCCCAGCATTTT. Amino acid sequence: CASRTTGVSNQPQHF.

This clonotype was seen at least ten times. This rearrangement joins TRBV6-5 to TRBJ1-5; D is ambiguous. There are 13 residues in the CDR3. Looked up from germline, CDR1 is MNHEY and CDR2 is SVGAGI. V was pared by 0 bases and J by 5 bases, with 5 bases between. The CDR3 sequence: CASSYSKDQPQHF. CDR3 DNA sequence: TGTGCCAGCAGTTACTCGAAGGATCAGCCCCAGCATTTT.

This clonotype was recorded only once. One end of the junction does not line up with germline, which may come from a read error. This sequence joins TRBV6-6 and TRBJ2-1; D tentatively reads TRBD1 or TRBD2 (5 bases each). Germline assignment: CDR1 MNHNY and CDR2 SVGAGI (reference sequence). CDR3 length equals 15 residues. As DNA, the CDR3 is TGTGCCAGCAGTTACTCAGGGACCGATTCCACTACGCAGTTATTC. This codes for CASSYSGTDSTTQLF.

The chain uses TRBV4-1 and TRBJ2-1, with 8 bases lining up with TRBD2. The V and J ends lost 0 bases and 4 bases, in that order; junction bases with no gene match: 2. This CDR3 region has 15 residues. The germline V gene encodes CDR1 MGHRA and CDR2 YSYEKL. CDR3 DNA: TGCGCCAGCAGCCAAGAGCCTAGCGGGTACAATGAGCAGTTCTTC. It codes for CASSQEPSGYNEQFF.

Comments on this clonotype: A junction end diverges from the germline sequence, so it may reflect a read error. V and J are TRBV29-1 and TRBJ2-4; 9 bases align to TRBD2. The J call is in doubt because the DNA end fits TRBJ2-5 better. This CDR3 is built from 14 residues. CDR1 and CDR2 from the germline V gene are SQVTM and ANQGSEA. This chain's CDR3 is CSAGAGGAPETQYF. CDR3 sequence (DNA): TGTAGCGCCGGAGCGGGGGGCGCCCCAGAGACCCAGTACTTC.

The CDR3 region has the DNA TGTGCCAGCACCCCTATGGGTTCTAACTATGGCTACACCTTC. Translated: CASTPMGSNYGYTF. The genes are TRBV6-2 or TRBV6-3 and TRBJ1-2; D uncertain. This CDR3 is 14 amino acids long. With 7 bases removed from V and 0 bases from J, the gap between germline ends came to 12 bases. The germline CDR1 and CDR2 sequences are MNHEY and SVGEGT.

V usage is TRBV3-1 and J usage is TRBJ1-4, with D perhaps TRBD1 (6 bases). The germline V gene encodes CDR1 LGHDT and CDR2 YNNKEL (reference sequence). The CDR3 consists of 15 residues. V was cut by 0 bases and J by 12 bases, with 17 bases left in between. The CDR3 loop reads CASSQEQALGAELFF. The CDR3 DNA follows: TGTGCCAGCAGCCAAGAACAAGCTTTGGGGGCGGAACTGTTTTTT.

This clonotype was observed many times. The rearrangement links TRBV4-1 to TRBJ2-1, with D unresolved. V was shortened by 0 bases and J by 2 bases, with 11 bases between the two germline ends. The CDR3 contains 16 residues. The germline V gene has CDR1 MGHRA and CDR2 YSYEKL. The CDR3 region is CASSQDRREPYNEQFF. The CDR3 DNA reads TGCGCCAGCAGCCAAGATCGCAGAGAACCCTACAATGAGCAGTTCTTC.

The rearrangement uses TRBV7-2 and TRBJ2-7; the match to TRBD2 covers 7 bases. Germline CDR1 is SGHTA and CDR2 is FQGNSA. V was pared by 5 bases and J by 3 bases, with 10 bases of the junction left unmatched. The CDR3 totals 15 residues. Here the CDR3 reads CASSPVGGSDYEQYF. In DNA, the CDR3 is TGTGCCAGCAGCCCCGTTGGCGGGAGCGACTACGAGCAGTACTTC.

CDR3 sequence reads: CSASGRDTGELFF. DNA of the CDR3: TGCAGTGCTAGCGGGAGGGACACCGGGGAGCTGTTTTTT. This chain joins TRBV20-1 and TRBJ2-2; 8 nucleotides match TRBD2. The CDR3 consists of 13 residues. The junction had 0 bases not matched to a gene; V was cut back by 3 bases and J by 3 bases. Per germline, CDR1 DFQATT and CDR2 SNEGSKA (reference sequence).

The genes are TRBV4-3 and TRBJ1-4; no firm D call. Germline values: CDR1 LGHNA, CDR2 YSLEER. The V gene lost 2 bases and the J gene lost 8 bases, with 24 bases spanning the gap. The CDR3 runs 18 residues. CDR3 coding DNA: TGCGCCAGCAGCCAAAAATGGGCGTACGGAGAAATTGAAGAAAAACTGTTTTTT. This translates into CASSQKWAYGEIEEKLFF.

The chain couples TRBV20-1 to TRBJ1-2, with D unresolved. Trimming left V 4 bases short and J 8 bases short, with 14 bases between. This CDR3 is 12 amino acids long. Per the germline V gene, CDR1 is DFQATT and CDR2 is SNEGSKA (reference sequence). Here the CDR3 reads CSANDGPRGYTF. Written as DNA, the CDR3 is TGCAGTGCTAACGACGGACCAAGAGGCTACACCTTC.

Only a few counts were recorded for this clonotype. V usage is TRBV7-2 and J usage is TRBJ2-7; D gene ambiguous. The length of the CDR3 is 14 residues. Trimming pared 1 base from V and 3 bases from J, leaving 10 bases between. Germline CDR1 SGHTA, CDR2 FQGNSA. The DNA of the CDR3 is TGTGCCAGCAGCTTAGGTCCAGGATACTACGAGCAGTACTTC. This gives the protein CASSLGPGYYEQYF. The entire variable domain, with the rest obtained from reference TRBV7-2 and TRBJ2-7, is as follows: GAGVSQSPSNKVTEKGKDVELRCDPISGHTALYWYRQSLGQGLEFLIYFQGNSAPDKSGLPSDRFSAERTGGSVSTLTIQRTQQEDSAVYLCASSLGPGYYEQYFGPGTRLTVT.

The rearrangement joins TRBV30 to TRBJ1-2, with D tentatively TRBD1 (5 bases). This CDR3 is built from 12 residues. CDR1 and CDR2 from the germline V gene are GTSNPN and SVGIG (reference sequence). The ends were cut back, 0 bases at V and 6 bases at J, with 8 bases in the middle. In DNA form, the CDR3 reads TGTGCCTGGAGTGTCGGGGGAGATGGCTACACCTTC. Translation: CAWSVGGDGYTF.